The 17 T cell receptor beta chains listed next were all sequenced from one sample in a study of blood T cells in healthy people across ages. Primers used in a second PCR of about 6 to 12 cycles were a sample-barcoded 5' primer and a J-beta primer mix. TCRdb itself ran the 5' RACE reads through MiXCR, one entry per CDR3 protein. Seen here are fewer than 1.5 million distinct CDR3 sequences, about 43% observed once, and the top ten hold 7.9%. The sequenced sample consisted of blood. All receptors derive from a woman aged 18-30 years in good health.

The chain combines TRBV5-1 with TRBJ2-1; D is undetermined. The tail of the sequence fits TRBJ2-7 better, so the J call may be wrong. Germline CDR1 reads SGHRS; CDR2 reads YFSETQ. The CDR3 contains 15 residues. The CDR3 region has the DNA TGCGCCAGCAGCTTAGCCCCCGCTTTCTACAATGAGCAGTACTTC. This translates into CASSLAPAFYNEQYF.

The CDR3 loop is CSGVLPDTQYF. In DNA, the CDR3 is TGCAGTGGGGTGCTTCCAGATACGCAGTATTTT. This chain joins TRBV20-1 and TRBJ2-3; no clear D gene. In germline, CDR1 is DFQATT, CDR2 SNEGSKA (reference sequence). The CDR3 runs to 11 residues. Trimming pared 7 bases from V and 4 bases from J, leaving 9 bases between.

V and J are TRBV29-1 and TRBJ2-2; 7 nucleotides agree with TRBD2. The CDR3 contains 12 residues. The V gene's germline CDR1 is SQVTM and CDR2 ANQGSEA. V was clipped by 7 bases and J by 5 bases; unmatched bases: 4. The CDR3 sequence is CSAAGVTGELFF. The CDR3 DNA reads TGCAGCGCCGCGGGGGTAACCGGGGAGCTGTTTTTT.

The chain employs TRBV12-3 or TRBV12-4 and TRBJ1-1; D remains ambiguous. The CDR3 is 15 residues long. V was trimmed by 2 bases and J by 0 bases, leaving 10 bases between them. CDR3 DNA: TGTGCCAGCAGTTTATCGACGGCGATGAACACTGAAGCTTTCTTT. It specifies CASSLSTAMNTEAFF.

V usage is TRBV11-2 and J usage is TRBJ2-1, with 12 bases that match TRBD2. V shed 5 bases and J 9 bases; nucleotides not matched to a gene: 8. The germline CDR1 and CDR2 sequences are SGHAT and FQNNGV. The CDR3 covers 15 residues. As DNA, the CDR3 is TGTGCCAGCAGCCGGACTGGACTAGCGGGGACTGAGCAGTTCTTC. Its protein is CASSRTGLAGTEQFF.

This clonotype was counted a few times. The rearrangement links TRBV12-3 or TRBV12-4 to TRBJ2-1; D unclear. The J call may be wrong; the DNA end is better matched by TRBJ2-7. The CDR3 extends over 14 amino acids. CDR3 coding DNA: TGTGCCAGCATCTCAGCTCTAGATAGGAATGAGCAGTACTTC. As protein: CASISALDRNEQYF.

V is TRBV7-2 and J is TRBJ2-7; the D is unclear. The CDR3 has 14 residues. From germline, CDR1 is SGHTA and CDR2 FQGNSA. V was pared by 1 base and J by 4 bases, with 11 bases between. The DNA for the CDR3 is TGTGCCAGCAGCTTAGACCCGGAACCATACGAGCAGTACTTC. Residues: CASSLDPEPYEQYF.

This chain connects TRBV9 to TRBJ2-6; D might be TRBD2 (6 bases). Trimming shortened V by 2 bases and J by 0 bases, and 9 bases separated the two germline ends. CDR3 length: 16 residues. Per the germline V gene, CDR1 is SGDLS and CDR2 is YYNGEE. CDR3 sequence: CASSVSGCSGANVLTF. In nucleotides, the CDR3 is TGTGCCAGCAGCGTTAGCGGATGCTCTGGGGCCAACGTCCTGACTTTC.

In its sample, this clonotype was seen a few times. This chain connects TRBV4-3 to TRBJ2-7; D remains unclear. Germline CDR1 LGHNA, CDR2 YSLEER. The CDR3 loop spans 16 amino acids. Trimming pared 0 bases from V and 0 bases from J, leaving 12 bases between. CDR3 coding DNA: TGCGCCAGCAGCCAAGAATCCCCACCGAGCTCCTACGAGCAGTACTTC. It translates to CASSQESPPSSYEQYF.

The chain recombines TRBV9 with TRBJ2-1; 10 bases are a match to TRBD2. The CDR3 covers 15 residues. Trimming at V came to 4 bases and at J to 5 bases, leaving 6 bases not matched to a gene. The germline gives CDR1 SGDLS, CDR2 YYNGEE. The CDR3 nucleotides read TGTGCCAGCAGCCCAGGACTAGCGGTCGACAATGAGCAGTTCTTC. Translation gives CASSPGLAVDNEQFF.

This clonotype is a singleton in its sample. The CDR3 spells CASSLGQGANNEQYF. The CDR3 bases are TGCGCCAGCAGCTTGGGGCAGGGGGCTAACAATGAGCAGTACTTC. The V gene is TRBV5-1, the J gene TRBJ2-7, with TRBD1 identical over 8 bases. J gave up 7 bases and V 0 bases, and 9 bases lay outside the gene matches. Germline V gene sequence: CDR1 SGHRS, CDR2 YFSETQ. CDR3 size: 15 residues.

J is TRBJ1-1 and V is TRBV12-3 or TRBV12-4, with D unclear. The germline V and J ends were trimmed by 7 bases and 0 bases, with 12 bases remaining between them. The CDR3 is 14 residues long. The CDR3 protein is CASTPGRVNTEAFF. The CDR3 nucleotides read TGTGCCAGCACCCCTGGCCGGGTGAACACTGAAGCTTTCTTT.

There are many counts of this clonotype. V usage is TRBV12-3 or TRBV12-4 and J usage is TRBJ2-5; D may match TRBD1 or TRBD2 (5 bases each). Trimming stripped 3 bases from V and 2 bases from J, with 13 bases between. The CDR3 is 15 amino acids. The CDR3 DNA reads TGTGCCAGCAGTTTGCTTGGGGGATCTCAAGAGACCCAGTACTTC. Translation gives CASSLLGGSQETQYF.

This clonotype appeared a few times. The rearrangement links TRBV3-1 to TRBJ1-2, with D perhaps matching TRBD1 (5 bases). Trimming pared 2 bases from V and 5 bases from J, leaving 9 bases between. Germline V gene lookup returns CDR1 LGHDT and CDR2 YNNKEL (reference sequence). The CDR3 loop spans 13 amino acids. The CDR3 sequence: CASSQRGEYGYTF. DNA for the CDR3: TGTGCCAGCAGCCAACGGGGGGAATATGGCTACACCTTC.

The rearrangement uses TRBV10-3 and TRBJ1-2; the match to TRBD1 covers 8 bases. V lost 5 bases to trimming and J lost 3 bases; unmatched junction nucleotides: 5. The CDR3 is 14 amino acids. The germline CDR1 and CDR2 sequences are ENHRY and SYGVKD. In DNA form, the CDR3 reads TGTGCCATCAGTCCCAGGGGGCAGGACTATGGCTACACCTTC. It specifies CAISPRGQDYGYTF.

The chain couples TRBV7-6 to TRBJ2-1, with 12 positions matching TRBD2. The CDR3 totals 15 residues. The V segment lost 6 bases and the J segment 7 bases; nucleotides outside the gene matches: 7. Looked up from germline, CDR1 is SGHVS and CDR2 is FNYEAQ. The CDR3 coding sequence is TGTGCCAGCAGACCCGGACTAGCGGGAATGAATGAGCAGTTCTTC. Its protein is CASRPGLAGMNEQFF.

The V call is TRBV6-5, the J call TRBJ1-1, with D unresolved. V lost 8 bases, J lost 0 bases, and 10 bases lay in between. Germline values: CDR1 MNHEY, CDR2 SVGAGI. The CDR3 is 13 amino acids. CDR3 region: CASFRFMNTEAFF. The CDR3 nucleotides read TGTGCCAGCTTCAGATTCATGAACACTGAAGCTTTCTTT.